The 32 T cell receptor beta chains reported below all come from one sample, sequenced in a study of vaccination and CD4 T cells after COVID-19. These receptors are not linked to any known antigen. The treatment is: roughly nine-day PBMC culture with coronavirus spike peptide pools or control peptides (ViraFEST assay). With the Oncomine TCR Beta short-read assay, DNA from cultured CD4+ T cells was sequenced. From the PCR reads, TCRdb called clonotypes with MiXCR, one entry per CDR3 protein. The sample includes 9,500 to 13,000 distinct CDR3 sequences, over 30% of them seen just once. The specimen was CD4+ T cells from blood, cultured in vitro, collected after SARS-CoV-2 vaccination. These receptors all stem from a human donor who had recovered from COVID-19.

This clonotype has just a few counts. This chain joins TRBV20-1 and TRBJ2-7; 9 bases map to TRBD1. CDR1 DFQATT and CDR2 SNEGSKA come from the germline V gene (reference sequence). The CDR3 spans 15 residues. The V and J ends lost 6 bases and 5 bases, in that order; junction bases with no gene match: 14. CDR3 in amino acids: CSAIRTGGIFNEQYF. The CDR3 DNA follows: TGCAGTGCAATCAGAACAGGGGGCATATTTAACGAGCAGTACTTC.

There are a few counts of this clonotype. The genes are TRBV5-4 and TRBJ2-2, with D possibly being TRBD1 (5 bases). Trimming took off 5 bases at V and 6 bases at J, with 8 bases between the two ends. CDR1 and CDR2 from the germline V gene are SGHNT and YYREEE (reference sequence). The CDR3 sequence is 12 residues long. The CDR3 nucleotides are TGTGCCAGCAGAAGGGGTCCCGGGGAGCTGTTTTTT. Translated, it gives CASRRGPGELFF.

The chain combines TRBV28 with TRBJ1-5; possible D gene TRBD1, 6 bases. With 5 bases removed from V and 4 bases from J, the gap between germline ends came to 15 bases. CDR3 length equals 15 residues. Germline-derived CDR1 and CDR2 are MDHEN and SYDVKM. CDR3 amino acids: CASSPPDRLNQPQHF. The CDR3 region has the DNA TGTGCCAGCAGTCCCCCAGACAGGTTGAATCAGCCCCAGCATTTT.

This clonotype has just a few counts. The chain couples TRBV7-9 to TRBJ1-2; 8 positions match TRBD1. This CDR3 has 13 amino acids. V was clipped by 1 base and J by 8 bases; unmatched bases: 3. Germline CDR1 is SEHNR and CDR2 is FQNEAQ (reference sequence). The CDR3 nucleotides are TGTGCCAGCAGCTTAGGACAGGGGTGGGGCTACACCTTC. This sequence encodes CASSLGQGWGYTF. The full variable domain, its missing parts supplied by reference TRBV7-9 and TRBJ1-2, is DTGVSQNPRHKITKRGQNVTFRCDPISEHNRLYWYRQTLGQGPEFLTYFQNEAQLEKSRLLSDRFSAERPKGSFSTLEIQRTEQGDSAMYLCASSLGQGWGYTFGSGTRLTVV.

This clonotype was seen a few times. The chain combines TRBV28 with TRBJ1-4, with D tentatively TRBD1 (6 bases). Trimming removed 5 bases from V and 14 bases from J, with 18 bases in between. The germline gives CDR1 MDHEN, CDR2 SYDVKM. The CDR3 runs 13 residues. This CDR3 is CASSPPTRGRLFF. The CDR3 DNA sequence: TGTGCCAGCAGTCCCCCGACCCGGGGGCGGCTGTTTTTT.

The V gene is TRBV10-3, the J gene TRBJ2-5, with 7 positions matching TRBD1. V lost 5 bases to trimming and J lost 5 bases; unmatched junction nucleotides: 5. This CDR3 has 13 amino acids. In germline, CDR1 is ENHRY, CDR2 SYGVKD. As DNA, the CDR3 is TGTGCCATCAGTTCGACAGGGCGGGAGACCCAGTACTTC. It encodes CAISSTGRETQYF.

This clonotype was detected only a few times. The chain carries TRBV4-1 and TRBJ1-2; D is perhaps TRBD1 (5 bases). Germline CDR1 MGHRA, CDR2 YSYEKL. The V gene lost 0 bases and the J gene lost 8 bases, with 19 bases spanning the gap. This CDR3 is 16 amino acids long. CDR3 nucleotide sequence: TGCGCCAGCAGCCAAGATAGGTCAGGGTCGTTTATGGGCTACACCTTC. Amino acids: CASSQDRSGSFMGYTF.

The J gene is TRBJ1-1, the V gene TRBV6-2 or TRBV6-3; no clear D. V gave up 6 bases and J gave up 1 base, with 6 bases separating them. CDR3 length equals 12 residues. Germline V gives CDR1 MNHEY, CDR2 SVGEGT. CDR3 sequence: CASSRENTEAFF. The CDR3 nucleotides are TGTGCCAGCAGCCGAGAGAACACTGAAGCTTTCTTT.

The genes are TRBV6-5 and TRBJ2-7, with 7 bases lining up with TRBD1. Trimming at V came to 2 bases and at J to 3 bases, leaving 7 bases not matched to a gene. Germline CDR1 and CDR2: MNHEY and SVGAGI. CDR3 size: 15 residues. The CDR3 region is CASSYGTANRYEQYF. The CDR3 coding sequence is TGTGCCAGCAGTTACGGGACAGCCAACCGCTACGAGCAGTACTTC.

The chain recombines TRBV28 with TRBJ2-7, with TRBD2 identical over 11 bases. Per germline, CDR1 MDHEN and CDR2 SYDVKM. With 4 bases clipped from V and 6 bases from J, the junction kept 17 bases outside the gene matches. CDR3 length equals 18 residues. The DNA for the CDR3 is TGTGCCAGCAGTTCCTACCCAAAACTAGCGGGAGAGGTAGGCGAGCAGTACTTC. It codes for CASSSYPKLAGEVGEQYF.

The V call is TRBV7-2, the J call TRBJ1-1, with D unclear. The V gene lost 1 base and the J gene lost 6 bases, with 6 bases spanning the gap. Germline loops: CDR1 SGHTA, CDR2 FQGNSA. The CDR3 length is 12 residues. DNA of the CDR3: TGTGCCAGCAGCTTAGGGTTCGCTGAAGCTTTCTTT. Translating it yields CASSLGFAEAFF.

This chain joins TRBV27 and TRBJ1-5, with 7 bases fitting TRBD1. Germline V lookup: CDR1 MNHEY, CDR2 SMNVEV (reference sequence). J gave up 4 bases and V 6 bases, and 6 bases lay outside the gene matches. This CDR3 contains 14 residues. Written as DNA, the CDR3 is TGTGCCAGCAGAAAAGACAGGGATAATCAGCCCCAGCATTTT. This codes for CASRKDRDNQPQHF.

This clonotype occurred a few times. The chain uses TRBV19 and TRBJ2-3; no clear D. The V end was cut by 6 bases, the J end by 0 bases, with 4 bases between. Looked up from germline, CDR1 is LNHDA and CDR2 is SQIVND (reference sequence). The CDR3 has 12 residues. This CDR3 is CASRSSTDTQYF. CDR3 nucleotide sequence: TGTGCCAGTAGGTCTAGCACAGATACGCAGTATTTT.

This clonotype has just a few counts. The chain carries TRBV18 and TRBJ2-7; 7 bases map to TRBD1. V was pared by 1 base and J by 7 bases, with 10 bases of the junction left unmatched. The CDR3 covers 15 residues. Germline values: CDR1 KGHSH, CDR2 LQKENI. The CDR3 is CASSPLLGQSGEQYF. DNA for the CDR3: TGTGCCAGCTCACCACTTCTGGGACAGTCGGGAGAGCAGTACTTC.

The gene calls are TRBV7-9 and TRBJ2-5; TRBD2 agrees at 10 bases. Unmatched junction bases numbered 7, after V lost 5 bases and J lost 7 bases. The CDR3 is 14 residues long. In germline, CDR1 is SEHNR, CDR2 FQNEAQ (reference sequence). The CDR3 bases are TGTGCCAGCAGCGACCAGCGGGAGGGCCGGACCCAGTACTTC. Translation gives CASSDQREGRTQYF. Full variable domain (remainder filled in from reference TRBV7-9 and TRBJ2-5): DTGVSQNPRHKITKRGQNVTFRCDPISEHNRLYWYRQTLGQGPEFLTYFQNEAQLEKSRLLSDRFSAERPKGSFSTLEIQRTEQGDSAMYLCASSDQREGRTQYFGPGTRLLVL.

This clonotype has just a few counts. This chain joins TRBV28 and TRBJ2-7, with 8 bases lining up with TRBD2. This CDR3 contains 17 residues. Trimming at V came to 8 bases and at J to 4 bases, leaving 19 bases not matched to a gene. In germline, CDR1 is MDHEN, CDR2 SYDVKM. The DNA of the CDR3 is TGTGCCAGCGGGGCGGGGGGTGCTCGCACCGGTTCATACGAGCAGTACTTC. Translated: CASGAGGARTGSYEQYF.

This CDR3 reads CASTEKEAPGCTNQANVLTF. Here the CDR3 DNA reads TGTGCCAGCACCGAAAAGGAAGCCCCAGGATGCACGAATCAGGCCAACGTCCTGACTTTC. The chain combines TRBV21-1 with TRBJ2-6; TRBD1, the D gene given by the table, was not confirmed from the DNA. TRBV21-1 is marked as a pseudogene. This CDR3 has 20 residues.

The chain links TRBV6-2 or TRBV6-3 to TRBJ2-7; maybe TRBD2 (5 bases). V was clipped by 6 bases and J by 0 bases, with 12 bases between them. CDR1 and CDR2 from the germline V gene are MNHEY and SVGEGT. CDR3 length: 14 residues. CDR3 in amino acids: CASRTYGSSYEQYF. In DNA form, the CDR3 reads TGTGCCAGCAGAACGTATGGGAGCTCCTACGAGCAGTACTTC.

The chain has TRBV27 and TRBJ2-3; possibly TRBD2 for D (5 bases). The CDR3 spans 14 residues. Germline V gene lookup returns CDR1 MNHEY and CDR2 SMNVEV (reference sequence). V lost 4 bases and J lost 5, with 13 bases in between. The CDR3, as DNA: TGTGCCAGCAGTTCTCTAGAGGGTGGAGATACGCAGTATTTT. This codes for CASSSLEGGDTQYF.

This chain joins TRBV11-2 and TRBJ2-7, with unresolved D. Germline lookup yields CDR1 SGHAT and CDR2 FQNNGV. Trimming shortened V by 4 bases and J by 3 bases, and 10 bases separated the two germline ends. The CDR3 is 13 amino acids. The CDR3 nucleotides are TGTGCCAGCAGCTATAGCTATCTCTACGAGCAGTACTTC. It codes for CASSYSYLYEQYF.

This clonotype has only one observation. This chain connects TRBV6-2 or TRBV6-3 to TRBJ2-5, with TRBD2 identical over 14 bases. J was trimmed by 1 base and V by 6 bases; bases with no gene match: 7. Germline V gene lookup returns CDR1 MNHEY and CDR2 SVGEGT. CDR3 size: 17 residues. The CDR3 region has the DNA TGTGCCAGCAGCCTAAGACTAGCGGGAGGGGGCCAAGAGACCCAGTACTTC. Its translation is CASSLRLAGGGQETQYF.

This clonotype was counted a few times. The chain employs TRBV15 and TRBJ2-3; perhaps TRBD2 as D (6 bases). Germline V gene lookup returns CDR1 LNHNV and CDR2 YYDKDF (reference sequence). V was clipped by 0 bases and J by 12 bases, with 13 bases between them. The length of the CDR3 is 13 residues. The CDR3 DNA reads as TGTGCCACCAGCAGAGATTCCAGCGGGCATCAGTATTTT. It specifies CATSRDSSGHQYF.

The chain has TRBV6-1 and TRBJ1-4, with 8 bases that match TRBD1. J lost 6 bases, V lost 10 bases, and 10 bases had no gene match. The CDR3 is made up of 14 amino acids. Germline CDR1 reads MNHNS; CDR2 reads SASEGT. The CDR3 nucleotides are TGTGCCACCACTGGTGCAGGGGGCTATGAAAAACTGTTTTTT. Amino acids: CATTGAGGYEKLFF.

This clonotype came up a few times. V and J are TRBV6-5 and TRBJ1-6, with a tentative D call TRBD1 (6 bases). V dropped 2 bases and J dropped 7 bases, with 18 bases sitting between them. Germline values: CDR1 MNHEY, CDR2 SVGAGI. The CDR3 has 17 amino acids. The CDR3 DNA reads TGTGCCAGCAGTTACCGGGACCCCTCAAGGGGGAATTCACCCCTCCACTTT. Translation: CASSYRDPSRGNSPLHF.

A few counts support this clonotype. V is TRBV20-1 and J is TRBJ2-7; TRBD2 might be the D (6 bases). CDR3 length: 13 residues. V dropped 7 bases and J dropped 8 bases, with 21 bases sitting between them. Germline lookup yields CDR1 DFQATT and CDR2 SNEGSKA (reference sequence). Written as DNA, the CDR3 is TGCAGTGGCTCAGGCGTAGGGACTGGGCAGCAGTACTTC. Translation: CSGSGVGTGQQYF.

A few counts support this clonotype. In DNA form, the CDR3 reads TGTGCCAGTATGGGGGCGGGAGGGTGGCAAGAGACCCAGTACTTC. This codes for CASMGAGGWQETQYF. The chain uses TRBV19 and TRBJ2-5, with 9 nucleotides matching TRBD2. Germline V CDR1 and CDR2: LNHDA, SQIVND (reference sequence). The CDR3 contains 15 residues. The junction had 8 bases not matched to a gene; V was cut back by 7 bases and J by 2 bases. The entire variable domain, with the rest obtained from reference TRBV19 and TRBJ2-5, is as follows: DGGITQSPKYLFRKEGQNVTLSCEQNLNHDAMYWYRQDPGQGLRLIYYSQIVNDFQKGDIAEGYSVSREKKESFPLTVTSAQKNPTAFYLCASMGAGGWQETQYFGPGTRLLVL.

The rearrangement joins TRBV19 to TRBJ1-2; TRBD1 agrees at 7 bases. The CDR3 contains 14 residues. Germline V lookup: CDR1 LNHDA, CDR2 SQIVND (reference sequence). J lost 7 bases, V lost 3 bases, and 8 bases had no gene match. The CDR3 loop is CASSIRTGTSGYTF. The CDR3 DNA is TGTGCCAGTAGTATTAGGACAGGTACCTCTGGCTACACCTTC.

This clonotype was counted between two and nine times. For the CDR3, the DNA is TGTGCCAGCAGCTTAGTTCCTCAGGGGGTCACTGAAGCTTTCTTT. Amino acid sequence: CASSLVPQGVTEAFF. The V call is TRBV7-2, the J call TRBJ1-1; 7 positions agree with TRBD1. Looked up from germline, CDR1 is SGHTA and CDR2 is FQGNSA. The CDR3 extends over 15 amino acids. With V trimmed by 1 base and J by 4 bases, 6 bases remained unmatched.

The V and J genes are TRBV24-1 and TRBJ2-1; 10 nucleotides agree with TRBD1. The CDR3 contains 16 residues. With V trimmed by 2 bases and J by 3 bases, 3 bases remained unmatched. Germline lookup yields CDR1 KGHDR and CDR2 SFDVKD. The CDR3 spells CATSDSTGGVYNEQFF. Here the CDR3 DNA reads TGTGCCACCAGTGATTCGACAGGGGGCGTCTACAATGAGCAGTTCTTC.

The chain couples TRBV20-1 to TRBJ2-5; D remains ambiguous. The CDR3 covers 13 residues. Germline lookup yields CDR1 DFQATT and CDR2 SNEGSKA (reference sequence). V dropped 6 bases and J dropped 5 bases, with 16 bases sitting between them. In DNA form, the CDR3 reads TGCAGTGCCCACGGGCAAGGATGGGAGACCCAGTACTTC. Its protein product is CSAHGQGWETQYF.

This clonotype was seen a handful of times. The rearrangement joins TRBV28 to TRBJ2-5; 8 bases line up with TRBD1. V was clipped by 6 bases and J by 5 bases; unmatched bases: 11. The CDR3 runs 15 residues. CDR1 is MDHEN, CDR2 SYDVKM, per germline. This CDR3 is CASSTTGAGFETQYF. DNA of the CDR3: TGTGCCAGCAGCACGACAGGGGCCGGCTTCGAGACCCAGTACTTC.

This sequence joins TRBV2 and TRBJ1-5; unclear D gene. There are 13 residues in the CDR3. V was clipped by 6 bases and J by 2 bases, with 8 bases between them. CDR1 and CDR2 from the germline V gene are SNHLY and FYNNEI. Written as DNA, the CDR3 is TGTGCCAGCAGGGATGGGGGCAATCAGCCCCAGCATTTT. It is translated as CASRDGGNQPQHF.